This is a list of T cell receptor beta chains from one sample in a study of T-cell memory formation after mild COVID-19. MiXCR, applied by TCRdb to the 5' RACE reads, yields one record per CDR3 protein. The sample has some 180,000 distinct CDR3 sequences; approximately 13% are singletons. Input material: PBMCs or a T cell subset sorted from them (not recorded which). These receptors all stem from a man younger than 35 who had mild COVID-19 (a few samples of this study predate the infection). Cell type and time point are not known. CDR3s include the opening cysteine and the closing phenylalanine or tryptophan. A D gene is named only where the DNA matches it firmly. Not all rows give a size; the values are once, few, many and, for expanded clones, a class.

cdr3_aa: CATGAQPADTQYF
cdr3_nt: TGCGCCACGGGGGCCCAGCCAGCAGATACGCAGTATTTT
clone_size: NA
v_call: TRBV5-1
d_call: NA
j_call: TRBJ2-3

cdr3_aa: CASSLTGAHTQYF
cdr3_nt: TGTGCCAGCAGTTTAACAGGGGCCCATACGCAGTATTTT
clone_size: NA
v_call: TRBV6-4
d_call: TRBD1
j_call: TRBJ2-3

cdr3_aa: CASSPLPGLAGGNEQFF
cdr3_nt: TGTGCCAGCAGTCCTCTCCCGGGACTAGCGGGGGGGAATGAGCAGTTCTTC
clone_size: few
v_call: TRBV12-3/TRBV12-4
d_call: TRBD2
j_call: TRBJ2-1

cdr3_aa: CSARSGRTEAFF
cdr3_nt: TGCAGTGCTAGGTCGGGGAGAACTGAAGCTTTCTTT
clone_size: NA
v_call: TRBV20-1
d_call: NA
j_call: TRBJ1-1

cdr3_aa: CASSLLGGSYNEQFF
cdr3_nt: TGCGCCAGCAGCTTGTTAGGGGGCTCCTACAATGAGCAGTTCTTC
clone_size: many
v_call: TRBV5-1
d_call: NA
j_call: TRBJ2-1

cdr3_aa: CASSFLAGGPQDEQFF
cdr3_nt: TGCGCCAGCAGCTTCTTAGCGGGGGGGCCTCAGGATGAGCAGTTCTTC
clone_size: NA
v_call: TRBV5-1
d_call: TRBD2
j_call: TRBJ2-1

cdr3_aa: CASSPRTSGQDTQYF
cdr3_nt: TGTGCCAGCTCACCTCGGACTAGCGGACAAGATACGCAGTATTTT
clone_size: NA
v_call: TRBV18
d_call: TRBD2
j_call: TRBJ2-3

cdr3_aa: CASSLTRGNTEAFF
cdr3_nt: TGTGCCAGCAGCTTAACTAGGGGCAATACTGAAGCTTTCTTT
clone_size: few
v_call: TRBV7-3
d_call: NA
j_call: TRBJ1-1

cdr3_aa: CASSFSGGDTDTQYF
cdr3_nt: TGCGCCAGCAGCTTTAGCGGGGGGGACACAGATACGCAGTATTTT
clone_size: few
v_call: TRBV5-1
d_call: TRBD2
j_call: TRBJ2-3

cdr3_aa: CASSFFETQYF
cdr3_nt: TGTGCCAGCAGCTTCTTTGAGACCCAGTACTTC
clone_size: few
v_call: TRBV7-9
d_call: NA
j_call: TRBJ2-5

cdr3_aa: CASSQDHRQPQHF
cdr3_nt: TGCGCCAGCAGCCAAGATCATCGTCAGCCCCAGCATTTT
clone_size: NA
v_call: TRBV4-1
d_call: NA
j_call: TRBJ1-5

cdr3_aa: CASSPRQANQPQHF
cdr3_nt: TGTGCCAGCAGCCCAAGACAGGCAAATCAGCCCCAGCATTTT
clone_size: NA
v_call: TRBV27
d_call: NA
j_call: TRBJ1-5

cdr3_aa: CASSITGAAGAQYF
cdr3_nt: TGTGCCAGCAGCATAACCGGGGCCGCAGGGGCGCAGTATTTT
clone_size: few
v_call: TRBV7-2
d_call: NA
j_call: TRBJ2-3

cdr3_aa: CASSEWFSSYEQYF
cdr3_nt: TGTGCCAGCAGTGAATGGTTTTCTTCCTACGAGCAGTACTTC
clone_size: many
v_call: TRBV2
d_call: NA
j_call: TRBJ2-7

cdr3_aa: CASSSRDGNYGYTF
cdr3_nt: TGTGCCAGCAGCTCTAGGGACGGAAACTATGGCTACACCTTC
clone_size: few
v_call: TRBV5-6
d_call: NA
j_call: TRBJ1-2

cdr3_aa: CASSQAPGSTSSYNEQFF
cdr3_nt: TGTGCCAGCAGCCAAGCGCCAGGGAGCACGAGCTCCTACAATGAGCAGTTCTTC
clone_size: few
v_call: TRBV4-2
d_call: NA
j_call: TRBJ2-1

cdr3_aa: CASRSDRWDNEQFF
cdr3_nt: TGTGCCAGTAGATCGGACAGGTGGGACAATGAGCAGTTCTTC
clone_size: NA
v_call: TRBV19
d_call: TRBD1
j_call: TRBJ2-1

cdr3_aa: CASRWTGSDTEAFF
cdr3_nt: TGCGCCAGCAGGTGGACAGGGTCGGACACTGAAGCTTTCTTT
clone_size: NA
v_call: TRBV5-1
d_call: TRBD1
j_call: TRBJ1-1

cdr3_aa: CASSFRDGGTGELFF
cdr3_nt: TGTGCCAGCAGTTTCCGGGACGGAGGCACCGGGGAGCTGTTTTTT
clone_size: few
v_call: TRBV7-8
d_call: NA
j_call: TRBJ2-2

cdr3_aa: CASSVEWGEQFF
cdr3_nt: TGTGCCAGCAGCGTAGAGTGGGGTGAGCAGTTCTTC
clone_size: few
v_call: TRBV9
d_call: NA
j_call: TRBJ2-1

cdr3_aa: CASGGSYNEQFF
cdr3_nt: TGTGCCAGTGGGGGTTCCTACAATGAGCAGTTCTTC
clone_size: few
v_call: TRBV28
d_call: NA
j_call: TRBJ2-1

cdr3_aa: CAISESAPGNTIYF
cdr3_nt: TGTGCCATCAGTGAGTCTGCCCCCGGAAACACCATATATTTT
clone_size: few
v_call: TRBV10-3
d_call: NA
j_call: TRBJ1-3

cdr3_aa: CASSLTSGGLPYEQYF
cdr3_nt: TGTGCCAGCAGCTTGACTAGCGGGGGGCTTCCCTACGAGCAGTACTTC
clone_size: NA
v_call: TRBV7-2
d_call: TRBD2
j_call: TRBJ2-7

cdr3_aa: CAGWDRAAEKLFF
cdr3_nt: TGTGCCGGGTGGGACAGGGCGGCTGAAAAACTGTTTTTT
clone_size: NA
v_call: TRBV28
d_call: TRBD1
j_call: TRBJ1-4

cdr3_aa: CASHLGWRTTDTQYF
cdr3_nt: TGTGCCAGCCACCTGGGGTGGCGGACCACAGATACGCAGTATTTT
clone_size: NA
v_call: TRBV7-2
d_call: NA
j_call: TRBJ2-3

cdr3_aa: CASSQDRGGSLRGQYF
cdr3_nt: TGTGCCAGCAGCCAAGATAGAGGGGGCTCTCTACGAGGGCAGTACTTC
clone_size: NA
v_call: TRBV4-2
d_call: TRBD1
j_call: TRBJ2-7

cdr3_aa: CSASRQGAYEYGYTF
cdr3_nt: TGCAGTGCTAGTCGTCAAGGGGCCTACGAATATGGCTACACCTTC
clone_size: few
v_call: TRBV20-1
d_call: NA
j_call: TRBJ1-2

cdr3_aa: CASSATSGQETQYF
cdr3_nt: TGTGCCAGCAGCGCGACTAGCGGGCAAGAGACCCAGTACTTC
clone_size: few
v_call: TRBV9
d_call: TRBD2
j_call: TRBJ2-5

cdr3_aa: CSAKQGWTEAFF
cdr3_nt: TGCAGTGCTAAACAGGGTTGGACTGAAGCTTTCTTT
clone_size: NA
v_call: TRBV20-1
d_call: NA
j_call: TRBJ1-1

cdr3_aa: CSAREIREYSNQPQHF
cdr3_nt: TGCAGTGCTAGAGAGATCCGGGAGTATAGCAATCAGCCCCAGCATTTT
clone_size: NA
v_call: TRBV20-1
d_call: NA
j_call: TRBJ1-5

cdr3_aa: CASKDNEQFF
cdr3_nt: TGTGCCAGCAAGGACAATGAGCAGTTCTTC
clone_size: many
v_call: TRBV7-8
d_call: NA
j_call: TRBJ2-1

cdr3_aa: CASSLEIAGGLSEQFF
cdr3_nt: TGCGCCAGCAGCTTGGAAATAGCGGGGGGACTATCGGAGCAGTTCTTC
clone_size: few
v_call: TRBV5-1
d_call: TRBD2
j_call: TRBJ2-1

cdr3_aa: CASSSQADTQYF
cdr3_nt: TGTGCCAGCAGCTCCCAGGCAGATACGCAGTATTTT
clone_size: NA
v_call: TRBV7-2
d_call: NA
j_call: TRBJ2-3

cdr3_aa: CASSFGTGGKQFF
cdr3_nt: TGTGCCAGCAGCTTCGGGACAGGGGGGAAGCAGTTCTTC
clone_size: NA
v_call: TRBV7-2
d_call: TRBD1
j_call: TRBJ2-1

cdr3_aa: CASSLAPGELGTQYF
cdr3_nt: TGTGCCAGCAGCTTGGCTCCAGGGGAGCTGGGGACGCAGTATTTT
clone_size: few
v_call: TRBV5-5
d_call: NA
j_call: TRBJ2-3

cdr3_aa: CASSQASGIRGKLFF
cdr3_nt: TGTGCCAGCAGCCAAGCTTCGGGGATCAGGGGAAAACTGTTTTTT
clone_size: NA
v_call: TRBV4-2
d_call: NA
j_call: TRBJ1-4

cdr3_aa: CARSFGAGETQYF
cdr3_nt: TGCGCCAGAAGCTTTGGAGCCGGAGAGACCCAGTACTTC
clone_size: NA
v_call: TRBV5-1
d_call: NA
j_call: TRBJ2-5

cdr3_aa: CASSWGQSVRGETQYF
cdr3_nt: TGTGCCAGCAGCTGGGGACAGAGCGTTCGTGGAGAGACCCAGTACTTC
clone_size: NA
v_call: TRBV5-4
d_call: TRBD1
j_call: TRBJ2-5

cdr3_aa: CASSLKPGPQETQYF
cdr3_nt: TGTGCCAGCAGCTTGAAGCCCGGCCCCCAAGAGACCCAGTACTTC
clone_size: NA
v_call: TRBV7-3
d_call: NA
j_call: TRBJ2-5

cdr3_aa: CATSSATNEKLFF
cdr3_nt: TGTGCCACCTCGAGCGCAACTAATGAAAAACTGTTTTTT
clone_size: NA
v_call: TRBV24-1
d_call: NA
j_call: TRBJ1-4

cdr3_aa: CASSRDRGYYEQYF
cdr3_nt: TGTGCCAGCAGCCGGGACAGAGGATACTACGAGCAGTACTTC
clone_size: few
v_call: TRBV4-2
d_call: TRBD1
j_call: TRBJ2-7

cdr3_aa: CASSSKRGIGTDTQYF
cdr3_nt: TGTGCCAGCAGTTCGAAGCGGGGGATCGGCACAGATACGCAGTATTTT
clone_size: NA
v_call: TRBV6-5
d_call: TRBD2
j_call: TRBJ2-3

cdr3_aa: CASSQAEGGYGYTF
cdr3_nt: TGCGCCAGCAGCCAAGCGGAAGGGGGCTATGGCTACACCTTC
clone_size: few
v_call: TRBV4-1
d_call: NA
j_call: TRBJ1-2

cdr3_aa: CASSSGQGMMGTEAFF
cdr3_nt: TGCGCCAGCAGCTCAGGCCAGGGTATGATGGGCACTGAAGCTTTCTTT
clone_size: few
v_call: TRBV5-1
d_call: NA
j_call: TRBJ1-1

cdr3_aa: CSAALSQETQYF
cdr3_nt: TGCAGTGCGGCCCTCTCCCAAGAGACCCAGTACTTC
clone_size: NA
v_call: TRBV20-1
d_call: NA
j_call: TRBJ2-5

cdr3_aa: CASSSGQDNQPQHF
cdr3_nt: TGCGCCAGCAGCTCCGGGCAGGACAATCAGCCCCAGCATTTT
clone_size: few
v_call: TRBV5-1
d_call: NA
j_call: TRBJ1-5

cdr3_aa: CASGRQPLGNTDTQYF
cdr3_nt: TGTGCCAGCGGTAGACAGCCACTCGGGAATACAGATACGCAGTATTTT
clone_size: many
v_call: TRBV12-3/TRBV12-4
d_call: NA
j_call: TRBJ2-3

cdr3_aa: CASSLHEQVVYYEQYF
cdr3_nt: TGTGCCAGCAGCCTCCATGAGCAAGTGGTCTACTACGAGCAGTACTTC
clone_size: few
v_call: TRBV9
d_call: NA
j_call: TRBJ2-7

cdr3_aa: CASSPGQAAGGYTF
cdr3_nt: TGCGCCAGCAGCCCAGGACAGGCGGCCGGAGGCTACACCTTC
clone_size: NA
v_call: TRBV5-1
d_call: TRBD1
j_call: TRBJ1-2

cdr3_aa: CSARGTSSFASTDTQYF
cdr3_nt: TGCAGTGCGAGAGGGACTAGCAGCTTCGCTAGCACAGATACGCAGTATTTT
clone_size: NA
v_call: TRBV20-1
d_call: TRBD2
j_call: TRBJ2-3